The clone carrying this T cell receptor (beta chain) was observed at least ten times. This sample was taken from a study of identical twins. One entry per CDR3 protein, called by TCRdb with MiXCR from the 5' RACE reads. Counted here are around 960,000 distinct CDR3 sequences, more than 9% occurring once; the ten biggest clones make up about 1.6%. These data also featured in a second study, about yellow fever vaccine responses in identical twins.

This clonotype was sampled from a young woman in good health. What was sequenced was PBMCs.

The CDR3 bases are TGTGCCAGCAGGAGGACAGGGCAGGAGACCCAGTACTTC. It codes for CASRRTGQETQYF. J is TRBJ2-5 and V is TRBV3-1, with 8 bases that match TRBD1. The CDR3 sequence is 13 residues long. Germline trimming cut 6 bases from V and 5 bases from J; bases unmatched to any gene: 5. The germline CDR1 and CDR2 sequences are LGHDT and YNNKEL (reference sequence).